This T cell receptor beta chain was observed in a study of long-term antiretroviral therapy in people with HIV. Whole-study results and caveats: HIV repertoires spanned tighter CDR3 length ranges than controls did.

At the survey level, the v3.0 immunoSEQ assay was run. The assay was immunoSEQ multiplex PCR, and TCRdb's table has in-frame clones only and misses some. The sample shows about 43,000 clones, approximately 86% of them seen only once. V lost 6 bases, J lost 2 bases, and 5 bases lay in between. This CDR3 is built from 12 residues. CDR1 and CDR2 from the germline V gene are SGDLS and YYNGEE. As for this clone: The antigen is unknown.

The sequence was obtained from a woman aged 45-65 years with HIV. Source: unsorted PBMCs, taken 0.1 years before starting antiretroviral therapy. The chain combines TRBV9 with TRBJ2-2; the D is unclear. The CDR3 bases are TGTGCCAGCAATAAAAACACCGGGGAGCTGTTTTTT. It is translated as CASNKNTGELFF.